These 15 T cell receptor beta chains were sequenced from one sample in a study of T-cell reconstitution after alpha-beta-depleted transplantation in children. The TCRbeta library was prepared with unique molecular identifiers. TCRdb fed the PCR reads into MiXCR, producing one record per CDR3 protein. The table records a few hundred thousand distinct CDR3 sequences, roughly 30% of them present only once. The sample consisted of PBMCs, taken before TCRalphabeta/CD19-depleted stem cell transplant. All receptors come from a boy under three years old with Wiskott-Aldrich syndrome, due to receive a stem cell transplant.

This clonotype was recorded many times. The gene calls are TRBV5-1 and TRBJ2-3; no clear D. V was cut by 0 bases and J by 6 bases, with 5 bases left in between. CDR1 SGHRS and CDR2 YFSETQ come from the germline V gene. There are 12 residues in the CDR3. CDR3 protein: CASSLDGDTQYF. CDR3 nucleotides: TGCGCCAGCAGCTTGGACGGCGATACGCAGTATTTT.

V usage is TRBV20-1 and J usage is TRBJ2-5; TRBD1 matches 8 bases. Germline CDR1 reads DFQATT; CDR2 reads SNEGSKA (reference sequence). V lost 5 bases and J lost 4; bases outside the gene matches: 6. The CDR3 spans 13 residues. The CDR3 nucleotides are TGCAGTGCTCCCGGACAGGGCAGAGAGACCCAGTACTTC. This sequence encodes CSAPGQGRETQYF.

The chain uses TRBV20-1 and TRBJ1-1, with 8 bases matching TRBD1. CDR1 and CDR2 from the germline V gene are DFQATT and SNEGSKA (reference sequence). V was pared by 3 bases and J by 3 bases, with 12 bases of the junction left unmatched. The CDR3 length is 16 residues. CDR3 nucleotides: TGCAGTGCTAGGGTTCCAGGGGGCCGCCGGGACACTGAAGCTTTCTTT. The encoded protein is CSARVPGGRRDTEAFF.

The V gene is TRBV20-1, the J gene TRBJ1-5; D remains ambiguous. The ends were cut back, 3 bases at V and 1 base at J, with 10 bases in the middle. Germline V gene sequence: CDR1 DFQATT, CDR2 SNEGSKA (reference sequence). There are 14 residues in the CDR3. CDR3 coding DNA: TGCAGTGCTAGTAAGAGTGAGAGCAATCAGCCCCAGCATTTT. Its translation: CSASKSESNQPQHF.

This clonotype is a singleton in its sample. The rearrangement uses TRBV12-3 or TRBV12-4 and TRBJ2-7; TRBD1 matches 8 bases. Losses at the gene ends were 6 bases for V and 3 bases for J; bases not matched to a gene: 10. This CDR3 has 15 residues. Here the CDR3 reads CASSPTRTGSYEQYF. In DNA form, the CDR3 reads TGTGCCAGCAGCCCAACCCGGACAGGGAGCTACGAGCAGTACTTC.

In its sample, this clonotype was seen a few times. V is TRBV20-1 and J is TRBJ2-1; possibly TRBD2 for D (6 bases). Germline V gene sequence: CDR1 DFQATT, CDR2 SNEGSKA (reference sequence). V lost 1 base, J lost 3 bases, and 13 bases lay in between. This CDR3 spans 15 amino acids. The CDR3 loop is CSARVGAGSYNEQFF. DNA of the CDR3: TGCAGTGCTAGAGTAGGCGCGGGAAGCTACAATGAGCAGTTCTTC.

The rearrangement joins TRBV4-1 to TRBJ1-3; weak D call: TRBD1 (6 bases). The germline CDR1 and CDR2 sequences are MGHRA and YSYEKL. The CDR3 spans 14 residues. V gave up 3 bases and J gave up 6 bases, with 12 bases separating them. The CDR3 region is CASSHVQGENTIYF. CDR3 sequence (DNA): TGCGCCAGCAGCCATGTACAGGGTGAAAACACCATATATTTT.

This chain connects TRBV4-1 to TRBJ2-7; D is ambiguous. Trimming removed 0 bases at V and 2 bases at J, with 11 bases between. The CDR3 runs 15 residues. Per germline, CDR1 MGHRA and CDR2 YSYEKL. CDR3 sequence (DNA): TGCGCCAGCAGCCAAGAACGGTCGATCCCCTACGAGCAGTACTTC. Translating gives CASSQERSIPYEQYF.

This clonotype has just a few counts. The genes are TRBV29-1 and TRBJ2-1, with 9 nucleotides matching TRBD2. Trimming cost V 0 bases and J 5 bases; bases outside gene matches: 5. CDR3 size: 15 residues. The germline gives CDR1 SQVTM, CDR2 ANQGSEA. The CDR3 loop is CSVEEREGKHNEQFF. The CDR3, as DNA: TGCAGCGTTGAAGAGCGGGAGGGTAAACACAATGAGCAGTTCTTC.

The chain couples TRBV7-6 to TRBJ2-1; TRBD2 matches at 8 bases. Trimming cost V 5 bases and J 2 bases; bases outside gene matches: 8. CDR3 size: 16 residues. Germline V CDR1 and CDR2: SGHVS, FNYEAQ. CDR3 in amino acids: CASSPQAGAAYNEQFF. The CDR3 DNA reads TGTGCCAGCAGCCCCCAAGCGGGAGCGGCCTACAATGAGCAGTTCTTC.

Only a few counts were recorded for this clonotype. V is TRBV2 and J is TRBJ2-7, with 7 bases lining up with TRBD2. This CDR3 has 15 residues. The ends lost 8 bases at V and 1 base at J; junction bases unmatched: 11. The germline CDR1 and CDR2 sequences are SNHLY and FYNNEI. The CDR3 coding sequence is TGTGCCAGCTCACCCGGGGAGGGTAGATCCTACGAGCAGTACTTC. Translated, it gives CASSPGEGRSYEQYF. The full variable domain, completed using reference TRBV2 and TRBJ2-7, is EPEVTQTPSHQVTQMGQEVILRCVPISNHLYFYWYRQILGQKVEFLVSFYNNEISEKSEIFDDQFSVERPDGSNFTLKIRSTKLEDSAMYFCASSPGEGRSYEQYFGPGTRLTVT.

This clonotype showed up just a few times. This chain uses TRBV5-1 with TRBJ2-2, with D tentatively TRBD1 (5 bases). This CDR3 has 14 residues. V lost 0 bases to trimming and J lost 5 bases, with 8 bases between them. Germline CDR1 and CDR2: SGHRS and YFSETQ. CDR3 sequence (DNA): TGCGCCAGCAGCTTGGCCAGGGAAACCGGGGAGCTGTTTTTT. Its translation: CASSLARETGELFF.

The chain carries TRBV20-1 and TRBJ2-1; 8 bases are shared with TRBD2. This CDR3 comprises 20 residues. Per germline, CDR1 DFQATT and CDR2 SNEGSKA (reference sequence). V was clipped by 3 bases and J by 0 bases; unmatched bases: 19. The CDR3 DNA follows: TGCAGTGCTAGTAATATCGGGGCGGGAGGTCAAAGGAGCTCCTACAATGAGCAGTTCTTC. Translation gives CSASNIGAGGQRSSYNEQFF.

The rearrangement joins TRBV5-4 to TRBJ2-3; D is possibly TRBD2 (6 bases). This CDR3 spans 14 amino acids. V shed 3 bases and J shed 4 bases, with 12 bases lying between them. Germline CDR1 is SGHNT and CDR2 is YYREEE (reference sequence). This chain's CDR3 is CASSSPRGSDTQYF. CDR3 coding DNA: TGTGCCAGCAGCTCGCCGCGGGGCTCAGATACGCAGTATTTT.

The chain joins TRBV20-1 to TRBJ1-6; a weak D match, TRBD1 (5 bases). The V end lost 3 bases, the J end lost 6 bases, and 15 bases lay between the germline ends. Germline V gives CDR1 DFQATT, CDR2 SNEGSKA (reference sequence). This CDR3 is built from 15 residues. In DNA, the CDR3 is TGCAGTGCTAGTCGGGGGGTCGGGTCTAATTCACCCCTCCACTTT. Translating gives CSASRGVGSNSPLHF.